Included here is one T cell receptor (beta chain) sequence, with context. Participant ages covered roughly 18 to 89 years across 24 US areas. Exposed enrollees encountered a COVID-19 case at some point within 2 weeks before study entry. Original processing notes: From reference gene primer amplification, estimates of nucleated cell counts were derived. TCRdb keeps only in-frame clones here, not all; method: immunoSEQ multiplex PCR. The V and J calls and clone size are taken from that table; D and trimming were inferred from the DNA. This table has roughly 430,000 clones, 88% appearing once. The data are from a study of blood T cell repertoires in COVID-19. Study as a whole: Sample material is recorded as cDNA or gDNA derived from T cells, B-cell-depleted T cells, or PBMCs.

Sequencing was carried out using PBMCs or T cells enriched from blood (not recorded which). The TCR was taken from a woman aged 18-29 years who had been exposed to COVID-19.

Here the CDR3 reads CASSKDRGHTEAFF. The CDR3, as DNA: TGTGCCAGCAGTAAAGACAGGGGCCACACTGAAGCTTTCTTT. The chain combines TRBV2 with TRBJ1-1, with 8 bases matching TRBD1. The V segment lost 5 bases and the J segment 3 bases; nucleotides outside the gene matches: 5. The length of the CDR3 is 14 residues. The germline V gene has CDR1 SNHLY and CDR2 FYNNEI.